The 7 T cell receptor beta chains given below trace back to one sample, sequenced in a study of human T cells and chemical hapten exposure. Unseparated into fractions, whole blood served as the source from which total RNA was extracted. Unique molecular identifiers were affixed to discrete cDNA molecules within the library. TCRdb passed the reads through MiXCR, listing each CDR3 protein once. The table records about 120,000 distinct CDR3 sequences, 6.5% to 10% of them present only once. Sample: whole blood. These receptor sequences come from a human donor in good health. Some clones in this sample may be carry-over from other donors' samples.

CDR3 in DNA: TGTGCCAGCAGCCTGGACCCGGGGAGTAATTCACCCCTCCACTTT. Translating gives CASSLDPGSNSPLHF. The chain employs TRBV6-4 and TRBJ1-6; D gene uncertain. Germline CDR1 MRHNA, CDR2 SNTAGT. V was shortened by 6 bases and J by 6 bases, with 15 bases between the two germline ends. The CDR3 length is 15 residues.

The chain recombines TRBV6-5 with TRBJ1-2, with D perhaps TRBD1 (6 bases). Germline V gene lookup returns CDR1 MNHEY and CDR2 SVGAGI. The CDR3 runs to 15 residues. Trimming left V 5 bases short and J 2 bases short, with 15 bases between. The CDR3 region is CASSAYRVNNYGYTF. The CDR3 region has the DNA TGTGCCAGCAGTGCATACAGGGTGAACAACTATGGCTACACCTTC.

This sequence joins TRBV7-9 and TRBJ2-7; 8 nucleotides align to TRBD1. The CDR3 has 14 amino acids. V was clipped by 2 bases and J by 3 bases; unmatched bases: 3. Per the germline V gene, CDR1 is SEHNR and CDR2 is FQNEAQ (reference sequence). In DNA form, the CDR3 reads TGTGCCAGCAGCTTAACAGGGGGGTTCTACGAGCAGTACTTC. Amino acids: CASSLTGGFYEQYF.

The J gene is TRBJ2-1, the V gene TRBV7-6, with D maybe TRBD2 (5 bases). Germline V gene data show CDR1 as SGHVS and CDR2 as FNYEAQ. The V end lost 2 bases, the J end lost 8 bases, and 22 bases lay between the germline ends. The CDR3 sequence is 17 residues long. The CDR3 nucleotides read TGTGCCAGCAGCTTAACCCCCACCCTGGGCAGCGGCGATGAGCAGTTCTTC. Translating gives CASSLTPTLGSGDEQFF.

The table lists this clonotype with a few counts. DNA of the CDR3: TGTGCCAGCAGTGAAGTGGACACTGAAGCTTTCTTT. This encodes CASSEVDTEAFF. This chain links TRBV2 with TRBJ1-1; unclear D gene. Germline V gene data show CDR1 as SNHLY and CDR2 as FYNNEI. This CDR3 spans 12 amino acids. V lost 1 base and J lost 3, with 3 bases in between.

This clonotype was detected only a few times. V usage is TRBV6-6 and J usage is TRBJ2-2; TRBD2 agrees at 14 bases. Germline assignment: CDR1 MNHNY and CDR2 SVGAGI (reference sequence). The ends lost 2 bases at V and 1 base at J; junction bases unmatched: 3. The CDR3 extends over 18 amino acids. This CDR3 reads CASSYTGLAGGNTGELFF. Here the CDR3 DNA reads TGTGCCAGCAGTTACACCGGACTAGCGGGAGGGAACACCGGGGAGCTGTTTTTT.

This clonotype was counted at least ten times. V usage is TRBV6-5 and J usage is TRBJ1-1; TRBD1 might be the D (5 bases). CDR3 length equals 17 residues. Trimming removed 0 bases at V and 5 bases at J, with 19 bases between. From germline, CDR1 is MNHEY and CDR2 SVGAGI. DNA of the CDR3: TGTGCCAGCAGTTACTCGATCCCGGCAGGGCTGCGGACTGAAGCTTTCTTT. Its translation is CASSYSIPAGLRTEAFF.